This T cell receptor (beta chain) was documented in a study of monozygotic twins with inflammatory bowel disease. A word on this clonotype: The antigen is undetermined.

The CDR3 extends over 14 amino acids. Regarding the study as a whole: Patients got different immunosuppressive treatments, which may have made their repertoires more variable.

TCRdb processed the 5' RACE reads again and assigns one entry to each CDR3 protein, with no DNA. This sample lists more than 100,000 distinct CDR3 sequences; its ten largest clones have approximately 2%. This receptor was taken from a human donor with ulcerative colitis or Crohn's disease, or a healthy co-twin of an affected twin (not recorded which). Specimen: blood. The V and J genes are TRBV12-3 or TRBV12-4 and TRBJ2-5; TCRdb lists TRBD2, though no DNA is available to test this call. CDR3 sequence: CASRPAAVAETQYF.